This T cell receptor (beta chain) was recovered during a study of shared clonotypes between healthy human individuals. About the research overall: Three CD4 naive, three CD4 memory, two CD8 naive and one CD8 memory plate were used per donor.

Trimming took off 8 bases at V and 7 bases at J, with 8 bases between the two ends. The CDR3 has 11 residues. Germline assignment: CDR1 MDHEN and CDR2 SYDVKM. Repertoires were generated with immunoSEQ multiplex PCR, while TCRdb's copy carries only in-frame clones and drops some. The table lists approximately 1,500,000 clones, 95% to 97% of them singletons. Donation came from healthy HIV-negative adults that had no recent acute infections or vaccinations. What was sequenced was naive CD4+ T cells sorted from blood. The subset: CD45RA+ positively selected. J is TRBJ2-2 and V is TRBV28; D not resolved. This sequence was found in a man aged 25-40 years in good health. In DNA form, the CDR3 reads TGTGCCAGCTCCCGGCACGGGGAGCTGTTTTTT. It encodes CASSRHGELFF.